The 30 T cell receptor beta chains presented below share a single source sample, sequenced in a study of a mutant IDH1 vaccine in newly diagnosed glioma. This sample's time point: week 5, during vaccination. Each vaccine dose was 300 ug of mutant IDH1 20-mer peptide, with topical imiquimod. No antigens are known for them. Assay used: immunoSEQ multiplex PCR; TCRdb lists only in-frame clones, some missing. The repertoire includes approximately 60,000 clones, 65% to 90% of them detected once, and over 3% sits in the top ten. The sequencing used PBMCs, collected from a glioma patient whose treatment included an IDH1 peptide vaccine. The source of these receptors is a woman aged 18-29 years with glioma. Some clones in this sample may be carry-over from other donors' samples.

The V and J genes are TRBV10-2 and TRBJ1-1; TRBD1 is a possible D gene (6 bases). The CDR3 extends over 13 amino acids. CDR1 and CDR2 (germline): WSHSY, SAAADI. V was cut by 6 bases and J by 1 base, with 9 bases left in between. For the CDR3, the DNA is TGCGCCAGCAGGGAACAGGGGAACACTGAAGCTTTCTTT. Protein: CASREQGNTEAFF.

This clone was counted only a few times. In DNA, the CDR3 is TGTGCCAGCAGCTTCGGCAACACTGAAGCTTTCTTT. Amino acids: CASSFGNTEAFF. The rearrangement joins TRBV7-3 to TRBJ1-1; D is uncertain. Trimming removed 3 bases at V and 2 bases at J, with 4 bases between. Per germline, CDR1 SGHTA and CDR2 FQGTGA. The CDR3 is 12 residues long.

This clone was seen a single time. The CDR3 DNA follows: TGTGCCAGCAGCGCCGGGACAGGGACCTATGGCTACACCTTC. It encodes CASSAGTGTYGYTF. V usage is TRBV25-1 and J usage is TRBJ1-2; 9 bases line up with TRBD1. The J segment lost 4 bases and the V segment lost 6 bases, leaving 6 bases of the junction unmatched. The CDR3 is made up of 14 amino acids. CDR1 is MGHDK and CDR2 is SYGVNS in the germline V gene.

This clone occurred a few times. V usage is TRBV5-6 and J usage is TRBJ1-5; D call uncertain. Germline V gene lookup returns CDR1 SGHDT and CDR2 YYEEEE. V lost 1 base and J lost 2, with 10 bases in between. This CDR3 spans 15 amino acids. CDR3 DNA: TGTGCCAGCAGCTTGATGGGGAGCGGCAATCAGCCCCAGCATTTT. Translated: CASSLMGSGNQPQHF.

This clone was detected only a few times. DNA for the CDR3: TGTGCCAGCAGCTCCTTTGCGGGTGCTGGAAACACCATATATTTT. It yields the protein CASSSFAGAGNTIYF. The chain links TRBV5-4 to TRBJ1-3; D gene ambiguous. Trimming left V 3 bases short and J 2 bases short, with 12 bases between. This CDR3 is 15 amino acids long. The germline V gene has CDR1 SGHNT and CDR2 YYREEE (reference sequence).

This chain uses TRBV6-5 with TRBJ2-3; TRBD2 is a possible D gene (7 bases). Germline V gene lookup returns CDR1 MNHEY and CDR2 SVGAGI. The CDR3 is made up of 15 amino acids. Trimming left V 2 bases short and J 1 base short, with 10 bases between. The CDR3 DNA reads TGTGCCAGCAGTTACGGGGGGGCACGCACAGATACGCAGTATTTT. Translated: CASSYGGARTDTQYF.

CDR3 DNA: TGTGCCAGCAGCGTAGGTGGGACGAACACCGGGGAGCTGTTTTTT. Its translation: CASSVGGTNTGELFF. V is TRBV9 and J is TRBJ2-2, with D hard to call. Looked up from germline, CDR1 is SGDLS and CDR2 is YYNGEE. V shed 0 bases and J shed 0 bases, with 6 bases lying between them. This CDR3 contains 15 residues. Looking up the rest from reference TRBV9 and TRBJ2-2 gives the full variable domain: DSGVTQTPKHLITATGQRVTLRCSPRSGDLSVYWYQQSLDQGLQFLIQYYNGEERAKGNILERFSAQQFPDLHSELNLSSLELGDSALYFCASSVGGTNTGELFFGEGSRLTVL.

In its sample, this clone was seen once. The gene calls are TRBV4-2 and TRBJ2-3; D unclear. From germline, CDR1 is LGHNA and CDR2 YNFKEQ. The length of the CDR3 is 17 residues. V was cut by 0 bases and J by 0 bases, with 13 bases left in between. The CDR3 DNA is TGTGCCAGCAGCCAAGATAGTGGCTCCGCTAGCACAGATACGCAGTATTTT. It yields the protein CASSQDSGSASTDTQYF.

J is TRBJ2-7 and V is TRBV29-1; no firm D call. This CDR3 has 11 amino acids. Per germline, CDR1 SQVTM and CDR2 ANQGSEA. V was trimmed by 4 bases and J by 2 bases, leaving 6 bases between them. CDR3 in amino acids: CSVGTTYEQYF. The CDR3 DNA follows: TGCAGCGTTGGAACGACCTACGAGCAGTACTTC.

This chain links TRBV2 with TRBJ1-5; D may be TRBD1 (5 bases). The CDR3 contains 13 residues. Germline lookup yields CDR1 SNHLY and CDR2 FYNNEI. The germline V and J ends were trimmed by 1 base and 4 bases, with 5 bases remaining between them. In DNA, the CDR3 is TGTGCCAGCAGTGAAGAGGGGAATCAGCCCCAGCATTTT. Its translation is CASSEEGNQPQHF.

V and J are TRBV21-1 and TRBJ1-1. TRBV21-1 is annotated as a pseudogene. The CDR3 loop spans 14 amino acids. This chain's CDR3 is CASSKVTGGTEAFF. In DNA, the CDR3 is TGTGCCAGCAGCAAAGTGACGGGAGGCACTGAAGCTTTCTTT.

This clone was observed a handful of times. V and J are TRBV7-9 and TRBJ2-2; D ambiguous. The V gene lost 5 bases and the J gene lost 8 bases, with 12 bases spanning the gap. CDR1 SEHNR and CDR2 FQNEAQ come from the germline V gene (reference sequence). The CDR3 totals 13 residues. For the CDR3, the DNA is TGTGCCAGCAGCCGGCCTGCACGGGGGGAGCTGTTTTTT. Amino acid sequence: CASSRPARGELFF.

This clone was seen only a few times. This chain connects TRBV11-2 to TRBJ2-3, with D perhaps matching TRBD2 (7 bases). Trimming removed 1 base from V and 2 bases from J, with 10 bases in between. This CDR3 is 15 amino acids long. Germline assignment: CDR1 SGHAT and CDR2 FQNNGV. The CDR3 region has the DNA TGTGCCAGCAGCTTAGGGGGGGGCCCCACAGATACGCAGTATTTT. This gives the protein CASSLGGGPTDTQYF. The full variable domain, its missing parts supplied by reference TRBV11-2 and TRBJ2-3, is EAGVAQSPRYKIIEKRQSVAFWCNPISGHATLYWYQQILGQGPKLLIQFQNNGVVDDSQLPKDRFSAERLKGVDSTLKIQPAKLEDSAVYLCASSLGGGPTDTQYFGPGTRLTVL.

This clone has a single count. J is TRBJ2-7 and V is TRBV21-1; the table calls TRBD1, which could not be checked here. TRBV21-1 is an annotated pseudogene. CDR3 length equals 17 residues. Here the CDR3 DNA reads TGTGCCAGCCCTCCGGACAGGGCCATGCCCCTCTCCTACGAGCAGTACTTC. It yields the protein CASPPDRAMPLSYEQYF.

The gene calls are TRBV7-3 and TRBJ1-2, with D unresolved. With 5 bases removed from V and 7 bases from J, the gap between germline ends came to 17 bases. The CDR3 is made up of 14 amino acids. Germline lookup yields CDR1 SGHTA and CDR2 FQGTGA. DNA of the CDR3: TGTGCCAGCAGCCCGTCCGGGATCCTGAGTGGCTACACCTTC. It codes for CASSPSGILSGYTF.

The chain uses TRBV5-1 and TRBJ1-3; D not certain. Germline V gene sequence: CDR1 SGHRS, CDR2 YFSETQ. The V and J ends lost 0 bases and 3 bases respectively, with 1 base between them. This CDR3 has 12 residues. CDR3 DNA: TGCGCCAGCAGCTTGGATGGAAACACCATATATTTT. This codes for CASSLDGNTIYF.

CDR3: CASSYSGGEDNEQFF. The CDR3 nucleotides are TGTGCCAGCAGCTATAGCGGGGGGGAAGACAATGAGCAGTTCTTC. The chain links TRBV7-6 to TRBJ2-1; 11 positions agree with TRBD2. Germline V gene sequence: CDR1 SGHVS, CDR2 FNYEAQ. V was clipped by 4 bases and J by 5 bases; unmatched bases: 4. The CDR3 runs to 15 residues.

To note about this clone: One junction end disagrees with the germline gene, perhaps due to a read error. The chain carries TRBV30 and TRBJ1-1, with D maybe TRBD1 (6 bases). There are 15 residues in the CDR3. The germline CDR1 and CDR2 sequences are GTSNPN and SVGIG (reference sequence). CDR3 coding DNA: TGTGCCCGGAGGGGCAGGGGACGGGCGAACACTGAAGCTTTCTTT. This codes for CARRGRGRANTEAFF.

The gene calls are TRBV6-4 and TRBJ2-1; 10 nucleotides match TRBD2. This CDR3 spans 15 amino acids. The V segment lost 2 bases and the J segment 6 bases; nucleotides outside the gene matches: 4. In germline, CDR1 is MRHNA, CDR2 SNTAGT. CDR3 coding DNA: TGTGCCAGCAGTGACGAAGCGGGGGGGGCCAATGAGCAGTTCTTC. This gives the protein CASSDEAGGANEQFF.

This rearrangement joins TRBV5-4 to TRBJ1-2; TRBD1 matches 7 bases. CDR3 size: 14 residues. Germline lookup yields CDR1 SGHNT and CDR2 YYREEE (reference sequence). The J segment lost 3 bases and the V segment lost 4 bases, leaving 6 bases of the junction unmatched. CDR3 sequence (DNA): TGTGCCAGCAGCGAGGGACAGTCAGACTATGGCTACACCTTC. Its protein product is CASSEGQSDYGYTF. Combining the CDR3 with reference TRBV5-4 and TRBJ1-2 gives the whole variable domain ETGVTQSPTHLIKTRGQQVTLRCSSQSGHNTVSWYQQALGQGPQFIFQYYREEENGRGNFPPRFSGLQFPNYSSELNVNALELDDSALYLCASSEGQSDYGYTFGSGTRLTVV.

The V call is TRBV10-3, the J call TRBJ1-3; no reliable D call. The CDR3 has 13 amino acids. V was trimmed by 6 bases and J by 2 bases, leaving 8 bases between them. The germline V gene has CDR1 ENHRY and CDR2 SYGVKD. The CDR3 here is CAIRPGPGNTIYF. Here the CDR3 DNA reads TGTGCCATCAGGCCAGGCCCTGGAAACACCATATATTTT.

The J gene is TRBJ2-7, the V gene TRBV7-8; unclear D gene. Trimming shortened V by 1 base and J by 4 bases, and 17 bases separated the two germline ends. Germline V gives CDR1 SGHVS, CDR2 FQNEAQ. CDR3 length equals 16 residues. The CDR3 is CASSLDLASSTYEQYF. For the CDR3, the DNA is TGTGCCAGCAGCTTAGATTTGGCGTCCAGTACTTACGAGCAGTACTTC.

This chain connects TRBV5-1 to TRBJ2-5; 13 bases are shared with TRBD2. The germline V gene has CDR1 SGHRS and CDR2 YFSETQ. The CDR3 totals 17 residues. Unmatched junction bases numbered 7, after V lost 3 bases and J lost 2 bases. CDR3 region: CASSSGTSGRDQETQYF. Here the CDR3 DNA reads TGCGCCAGCAGCTCCGGAACTAGCGGGAGGGATCAAGAGACCCAGTACTTC.

The chain employs TRBV27 and TRBJ1-4, with D perhaps matching TRBD1 (5 bases). Germline assignment: CDR1 MNHEY and CDR2 SMNVEV (reference sequence). The CDR3 contains 15 residues. The V end lost 5 bases, the J end lost 7 bases, and 17 bases lay between the germline ends. The CDR3 nucleotides read TGTGCCAGCAGTCGAGGGGAGGCGTTTTTTGAAAAACTGTTTTTT. Amino acids: CASSRGEAFFEKLFF.

V is TRBV27 and J is TRBJ2-7, with D possibly matching TRBD2 (5 bases). Trimming stripped 3 bases from V and 2 bases from J, with 14 bases between. CDR1 and CDR2 (germline): MNHEY, SMNVEV (reference sequence). The CDR3 extends over 15 amino acids. The CDR3 nucleotides are TGTGCCAGCAGTTTGTTGGGAGTCCTTACCTACGAGCAGTACTTC. Translated: CASSLLGVLTYEQYF.

The V and J genes are TRBV5-4 and TRBJ2-6; D is uncertain. The length of the CDR3 is 13 residues. Germline CDR1 and CDR2: SGHNT and YYREEE (reference sequence). V lost 4 bases and J lost 0, with 2 bases in between. The CDR3 reads CASSISGANVLTF. The CDR3 DNA sequence: TGTGCCAGCAGCATCTCTGGGGCCAACGTCCTGACTTTC.

The rearrangement links TRBV4-3 to TRBJ2-3; 11 bases are shared with TRBD2. The germline V gene has CDR1 LGHNA and CDR2 YSLEER. CDR3 length: 16 residues. V shed 1 base, J shed 5 bases, and the junction held 5 bases outside the gene matches. This CDR3 reads CASSQAASGGQDTQYF. In DNA, the CDR3 is TGCGCCAGCAGCCAAGCGGCTAGCGGGGGGCAAGATACGCAGTATTTT.

This chain connects TRBV6-5 to TRBJ1-3; D ambiguous. This CDR3 comprises 15 residues. Looked up from germline, CDR1 is MNHEY and CDR2 is SVGAGI. V gave up 0 bases and J gave up 1 base, with 7 bases separating them. The CDR3 bases are TGTGCCAGCAGTTACTCATTTGGATCTGGAAACACCATATATTTT. This translates into CASSYSFGSGNTIYF.

CDR3 bases: TGCGCCAGCAGCCGTTCGGGGGCAGGTACTAATGAAAAACTGTTTTTT. Protein sequence: CASSRSGAGTNEKLFF. The rearrangement links TRBV4-1 to TRBJ1-4; maybe TRBD1 (6 bases). There are 16 residues in the CDR3. Trimming shortened V by 4 bases and J by 2 bases, and 14 bases separated the two germline ends. CDR1 and CDR2 (germline): MGHRA, YSYEKL.

The sample holds one count of this clone. The chain joins TRBV4-1 to TRBJ2-7; D may be TRBD2 (6 bases). Trimming left V 2 bases short and J 3 bases short, with 14 bases between. Germline-derived CDR1 and CDR2 are MGHRA and YSYEKL. This CDR3 spans 15 amino acids. The CDR3 nucleotides are TGCGCCAGCAGCCAACCTATGGGTAGCGGCTACGAGCAGTACTTC. This translates into CASSQPMGSGYEQYF.